Listed below are T cell receptor beta chains from one sample, sequenced in a study of blood T cell repertoires in COVID-19. Here immunoSEQ multiplex PCR was the method, and the copy in TCRdb shows in-frame clones only, minus some. The table lists fewer than 300,000 clones, roughly 84% of them singletons. Sequenced material: peripheral blood. The receptors derive from a human donor in a cohort sampled during active COVID-19. Each CDR3 is given with its conserved first and last residue. The order of the fields is V gene, D gene, clone size, J gene, CDR3 protein, CDR3 DNA. A D gene is named only where the DNA matches it firmly. Clone sizes are given selectively: once, few, many, or a class where the clone is expanded.

V: TRBV6-5
D: TRBD2
size: -
J: TRBJ2-5
CDR3: CASSYGTSGRTQYF
DNA: TGTGCCAGCAGTTACGGGACTAGCGGGCGGACCCAGTACTTC

V: TRBV7-7
D: TRBD1
size: -
J: TRBJ2-2
CDR3: CASSLTGANTGELFF
DNA: TGTGCTAGCAGCCTAACAGGGGCCAACACCGGGGAGCTGTTTTTT

V: TRBV7-9
D: TRBD1
size: once
J: TRBJ1-2
CDR3: CASSLDRGFNYGYTF
DNA: TGTGCCAGCAGCTTAGACAGGGGATTTAACTATGGCTACACCTTC

V: TRBV3-1/TRBV3-2
D: TRBD2
size: -
J: TRBJ2-2
CDR3: CASSHTSGKGGELFF
DNA: TGTGCCAGCAGCCATACTAGCGGGAAGGGCGGGGAGCTGTTTTTT

V: TRBV5-1
D: -
size: -
J: TRBJ2-3
CDR3: CASSITGRGIAGTDTQYF
DNA: TGCGCCAGCAGCATTACAGGGCGAGGGATAGCTGGCACAGATACGCAGTATTTT

V: TRBV6-1
D: -
size: -
J: TRBJ1-5
CDR3: CASSDTPWPNQPQHF
DNA: TGTGCCAGCAGTGACACCCCCTGGCCCAATCAGCCCCAGCATTTT

V: TRBV29-1
D: -
size: -
J: TRBJ1-2
CDR3: CSVEQGAGTF
DNA: TGCAGCGTTGAACAAGGCGCGGGCACCTTC

V: TRBV5-1
D: TRBD1
size: -
J: TRBJ1-4
CDR3: CASSEPGGTNEKLFF
DNA: TGCGCCAGCAGCGAACCAGGGGGAACTAATGAAAAACTGTTTTTT

V: TRBV9
D: -
size: -
J: TRBJ2-1
CDR3: CASSTGAGFNEQFF
DNA: TGTGCCAGCAGTACTGGGGCTGGTTTCAATGAGCAGTTCTTC

V: TRBV6-5
D: TRBD2
size: once
J: TRBJ2-7
CDR3: CASSQTSGSSYEQYF
DNA: TGTGCCAGCAGCCAGACTAGCGGGAGCTCCTACGAGCAGTACTTC

V: TRBV11-3
D: TRBD2
size: few
J: TRBJ2-1
CDR3: CASSLMGGRGDNEQFF
DNA: TGTGCCAGCAGCTTAATGGGCGGGAGGGGAGACAATGAGCAGTTCTTC

V: TRBV4-1
D: TRBD1
size: -
J: TRBJ1-4
CDR3: CASSLFGTGAREKLFF
DNA: TGCGCCAGCAGCCTGTTCGGGACAGGGGCAAGGGAAAAACTGTTTTTT

V: TRBV7-8
D: -
size: -
J: TRBJ2-5
CDR3: CASGQPRGSETQYF
DNA: TGTGCCAGCGGCCAGCCCCGGGGGTCGGAGACCCAGTACTTC

V: TRBV25-1
D: TRBD1
size: once
J: TRBJ2-5
CDR3: CASSESGTGDRETQYF
DNA: TGTGCCAGCAGTGAATCTGGAACAGGGGATCGGGAGACCCAGTACTTC

V: TRBV6-5
D: TRBD2
size: -
J: TRBJ2-7
CDR3: CASSRTSGYEQYF
DNA: TGTGCCAGCAGCCGGACTAGCGGGTACGAGCAGTACTTC

V: TRBV5-4
D: TRBD2
size: once
J: TRBJ2-7
CDR3: CASSLALTSGSDEQYF
DNA: TGTGCCAGCAGCTTGGCGCTGACTAGCGGGAGCGACGAGCAGTACTTC

V: TRBV4-1
D: -
size: -
J: TRBJ1-5
CDR3: CASSQVWEYNQPQHF
DNA: TGCGCCAGCAGCCAAGTGTGGGAGTATAATCAGCCCCAGCATTTT

V: TRBV19
D: -
size: -
J: TRBJ2-1
CDR3: CASSISKRLTYNEQFF
DNA: TGTGCCAGTAGTATAAGTAAGCGGTTAACCTACAATGAGCAGTTCTTC

V: TRBV4-3
D: -
size: -
J: TRBJ2-5
CDR3: CASSSTRSYGAQYF
DNA: TGCGCCAGCAGCTCGACTAGGAGCTACGGGGCCCAGTACTTC

V: TRBV7-3
D: TRBD1
size: -
J: TRBJ2-2
CDR3: CASSPSPRQGFSTVTGELFF
DNA: TGTGCCAGCAGCCCCAGTCCCCGACAGGGGTTTTCTACGGTCACCGGGGAGCTGTTTTTT

V: TRBV15
D: -
size: -
J: TRBJ1-2
CDR3: CATSRDRSNYGYTF
DNA: TGTGCCACCAGCAGAGACAGGTCTAACTATGGCTACACCTTC

V: TRBV7-2
D: -
size: many
J: TRBJ1-5
CDR3: CASSADPDQPQHF
DNA: TGTGCCAGCAGCGCCGATCCGGATCAGCCCCAGCATTTT

V: TRBV3-1/TRBV3-2
D: -
size: -
J: TRBJ1-1
CDR3: CASSPHDRTDINTEAFF
DNA: TGTGCCAGCAGCCCTCACGACAGGACGGATATAAACACTGAAGCTTTCTTT

V: TRBV28
D: TRBD1
size: -
J: TRBJ1-1
CDR3: CASSSRQGVGTEAFF
DNA: TGTGCCAGCAGTTCCCGACAGGGGGTTGGCACTGAAGCTTTCTTT

V: TRBV4-1
D: TRBD2
size: -
J: TRBJ2-1
CDR3: CASSQQGLAGTYNEQFF
DNA: TGCGCCAGCAGCCAACAAGGACTAGCGGGCACCTACAATGAGCAGTTCTTC

V: TRBV27
D: TRBD1
size: -
J: TRBJ1-4
CDR3: CASSRQDRVNEKLFF
DNA: TGTGCCAGCAGTAGACAGGACAGGGTTAATGAAAAACTGTTTTTT

V: TRBV5-6
D: TRBD2
size: -
J: TRBJ2-7
CDR3: CASSLVLAGTTSYEQYF
DNA: TGTGCCAGCAGCTTGGTCCTAGCGGGGACGACCTCCTACGAGCAGTACTTC

V: TRBV7-8
D: -
size: -
J: TRBJ2-7
CDR3: CASARVSSYEQYF
DNA: TGTGCCAGCGCCAGGGTTAGCTCCTACGAGCAGTACTTC

V: TRBV24-1
D: -
size: -
J: TRBJ2-1
CDR3: CATSDPRSTRYEQFF
DNA: TGTGCCACCAGTGACCCCCGATCGACTAGGTATGAGCAGTTCTTC

V: TRBV4-1
D: -
size: few
J: TRBJ1-1
CDR3: CASSQGNRAFF
DNA: TGCGCCAGCAGCCAAGGCAACAGAGCTTTCTTT

V: TRBV5-6
D: TRBD1
size: once
J: TRBJ2-7
CDR3: CASSFRGQGAYEQYF
DNA: TGTGCCAGCAGCTTCCGTGGACAGGGGGCATACGAGCAGTACTTC

V: TRBV19
D: TRBD1
size: once
J: TRBJ2-7
CDR3: CASSIAQGVSYEQYF
DNA: TGTGCCAGTAGTATAGCCCAGGGGGTCTCCTACGAGCAGTACTTC

V: TRBV28
D: -
size: -
J: TRBJ1-3
CDR3: CASSETGFSGNTIYF
DNA: TGTGCCAGCAGCGAGACAGGTTTCTCTGGAAACACCATATATTTT

V: TRBV6-5
D: TRBD1
size: -
J: TRBJ2-7
CDR3: CASSYSETGSYEQYF
DNA: TGTGCCAGCAGTTACTCCGAGACAGGGTCCTACGAGCAGTACTTC

V: TRBV3-1/TRBV3-2
D: TRBD1
size: -
J: TRBJ2-1
CDR3: CASSQPGQGYNEQFF
DNA: TGTGCCAGCAGCCAGCCGGGACAGGGCTACAATGAGCAGTTCTTC

V: TRBV19
D: -
size: -
J: TRBJ2-5
CDR3: CASSRTTTVRETQYF
DNA: TGTGCCAGTAGTAGAACTACAACCGTTCGGGAGACCCAGTACTTC

V: TRBV7-9
D: -
size: -
J: TRBJ2-1
CDR3: CASSPRGTTYNEQFF
DNA: TGTGCCAGCAGCCCAAGAGGGACAACCTACAATGAGCAGTTCTTC

V: TRBV4-3
D: -
size: few
J: TRBJ2-3
CDR3: CASSQDPPRSQGDTQYF
DNA: TGCGCCAGCAGCCAAGATCCTCCCCGGTCCCAGGGGGATACGCAGTATTTT

V: TRBV5-1
D: TRBD2
size: -
J: TRBJ2-1
CDR3: CASSLGLAGVSEQFF
DNA: TGCGCCAGCAGCTTGGGACTAGCGGGAGTTAGTGAGCAGTTCTTC

V: TRBV6-5
D: -
size: -
J: TRBJ1-5
CDR3: CASSYEGGRNQPQHF
DNA: TGTGCCAGCAGTTACGAAGGAGGGCGCAATCAGCCCCAGCATTTT

V: TRBV4-1
D: -
size: -
J: TRBJ2-7
CDR3: CASREVLRTTGEQYF
DNA: TGCGCCAGCAGGGAGGTCCTTAGGACCACGGGAGAGCAGTACTTC

V: TRBV29-1
D: -
size: -
J: TRBJ1-2
CDR3: CSARSTDGYTF
DNA: TGCAGCGCCAGAAGTACCGATGGCTACACCTTC

V: TRBV4-1
D: -
size: -
J: TRBJ1-1
CDR3: CASSQVGAGMDTEAFF
DNA: TGCGCCAGCAGCCAAGTTGGGGCAGGCATGGACACTGAAGCTTTCTTT

V: TRBV2
D: -
size: -
J: TRBJ2-3
CDR3: CASSEFDRLGTDTQYF
DNA: TGTGCCAGCAGTGAATTTGACAGATTAGGGACAGATACGCAGTATTTT

V: TRBV5-1
D: -
size: -
J: TRBJ2-3
CDR3: CASSLRGTDTQYF
DNA: TGCGCCAGCAGCTTGCGCGGCACAGATACGCAGTATTTT